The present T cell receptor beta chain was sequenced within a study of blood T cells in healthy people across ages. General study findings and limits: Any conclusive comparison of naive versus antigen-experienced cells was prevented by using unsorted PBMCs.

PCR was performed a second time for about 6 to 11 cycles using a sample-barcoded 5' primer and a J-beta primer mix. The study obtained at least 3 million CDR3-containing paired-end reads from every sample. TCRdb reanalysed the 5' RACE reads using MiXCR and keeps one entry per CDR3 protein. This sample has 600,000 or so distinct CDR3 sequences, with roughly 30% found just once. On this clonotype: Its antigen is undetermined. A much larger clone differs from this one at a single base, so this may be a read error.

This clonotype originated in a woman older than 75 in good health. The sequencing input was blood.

For the CDR3, the DNA is TGTGTCAGCAGCTTCCGGGGGTTCCAGCCCCAGCATTTT. This codes for CVSSFRGFQPQHF. V is TRBV7-2 and J is TRBJ1-5; possible D gene TRBD1, 5 bases. The V gene's germline CDR1 is SGHTA and CDR2 FQGNSA. CDR3 size: 13 residues.